The 2 T cell receptor beta chains below were found in one sample sequenced in a study of CD8 T cells in Susac syndrome. A quantity of roughly 0.5 to 1 ug RNA underwent reverse transcription using random hexamers. Each CDR3 protein gets one entry after TCRdb re-called the immunoSEQ multiplex PCR reads with MiXCR. The table has under 200,000 distinct CDR3 sequences, approximately 94% seen once. Sample: CD4+ T cells from PBMCs. The origin of the receptors is a human donor with Susac syndrome.

V gene TRBV7-9 combines with J gene TRBJ1-1; D is unresolved. Germline V gives CDR1 SEHNR, CDR2 FQNEAQ (reference sequence). This CDR3 is built from 15 residues. With 3 bases removed from V and 5 bases from J, the gap between germline ends came to 16 bases. The CDR3 DNA is TGTGCCAGCAGCTTGGCTATTCGGGTGGGAACTGAAGCTTTCTTT. Its protein is CASSLAIRVGTEAFF.

The chain recombines TRBV12-3 or TRBV12-4 with TRBJ1-2; no clear D. Trimming stripped 6 bases from V and 5 bases from J, with 16 bases between. The CDR3 covers 14 residues. For the CDR3, the DNA is TGTGCCAGCAGCCCAACAGCGGGTTTTTATGGCTACACCTTC. Its protein product is CASSPTAGFYGYTF.